The source of this T cell receptor beta chain is a study of Tregs in tolerant kidney transplant recipients. Turning to the study itself: A 3-day belatacept mixed lymphocyte reaction, sometimes plus 5-day graft donor restimulation, preceded CD4+CD25+CD127- sorting. Broader study findings: No direct test of biological reproducibility was done here. Findings come from small patient numbers and require larger validation. Activated donor B cell expansion appeared to reveal the most relevant donor-specific TCRbeta repertoire.

A note on this clone: Its target is not known.

The germline CDR1 and CDR2 sequences are LNHDA and SQIVND (reference sequence). CDR3 length: 15 amino acids. Trimming shortened V by 1 base and J by 5 bases, and 14 bases separated the two germline ends. Assay used: immunoSEQ multiplex PCR; TCRdb lists only in-frame clones, some missing. This table has 15,000 to 20,000 clones, 50% to 70% appearing once. The material sequenced was Tregs from blood cultured with allogeneic cells. The sequence came from a human donor in good health. The rearrangement uses TRBV19 and TRBJ1-1, with a weak D call TRBD1 (5 bases). CDR3: CASSIGGPGWTEAFF. The CDR3 region has the DNA TGTGCCAGTAGTATAGGGGGCCCAGGATGGACTGAAGCTTTCTTT.